Listed below are T cell receptor beta chains from one sample, sequenced in a study of Graves' ophthalmopathy and Graves' hyperthyroidism. TCRdb re-derived calls from the multiplex PCR reads in MiXCR, one entry per CDR3 protein. The profile shows around 1.1 million distinct CDR3 sequences, about 40% of them singletons. Material for sequencing was peripheral blood or thyroid tissue (not recorded which). The receptor set was obtained from an adult man with Graves' hyperthyroidism. The CDR3 runs from the conserved cysteine through the conserved F or W. The order of the fields is CDR3 length, V gene, clone size, CDR3 protein. Size values are once, few and many counts, or a class for expanded clones, and some rows have none.

cdr3_length: 15; v_call: TRBV7-8; clone_size: few; cdr3_aa: CASSPPWGNSYEQYF
cdr3_length: 15; v_call: TRBV7-2; clone_size: -; cdr3_aa: CASSLGQGITGELFF
cdr3_length: 15; v_call: TRBV10-3; clone_size: many; cdr3_aa: CAISESTETNEKLFF
cdr3_length: 11; v_call: TRBV2; clone_size: many; cdr3_aa: CARGPSGPQHF
cdr3_length: 13; v_call: TRBV5-1; clone_size: many; cdr3_aa: CASSNRGGSPLHF
cdr3_length: 12; v_call: TRBV28; clone_size: few; cdr3_aa: CASSLSRVEQYF
cdr3_length: 15; v_call: TRBV15; clone_size: once; cdr3_aa: CATRGQGLHTGELFF
cdr3_length: 21; v_call: TRBV7-9; clone_size: few; cdr3_aa: CASSSSSGTSGRVTNTGELFF
cdr3_length: 14; v_call: TRBV29-1; clone_size: many; cdr3_aa: CSVERGGSDYGYTF
cdr3_length: 15; v_call: TRBV24-1; clone_size: -; cdr3_aa: CATSDRTSGKETQYF
cdr3_length: 13; v_call: TRBV7-9; clone_size: many; cdr3_aa: CASIGDRGRRQYF
cdr3_length: 12; v_call: TRBV24-1; clone_size: few; cdr3_aa: CATSDLGEKLFF
cdr3_length: 13; v_call: TRBV10-3; clone_size: many; cdr3_aa: CAIREGANTEAFF
cdr3_length: 11; v_call: TRBV9; clone_size: -; cdr3_aa: CASSVTWNYTF
cdr3_length: 14; v_call: TRBV25-1; clone_size: -; cdr3_aa: CASSDAGVRETQYF
cdr3_length: 17; v_call: TRBV15; clone_size: many; cdr3_aa: CATSRVRAEGSNQPQHF
cdr3_length: 17; v_call: TRBV29-1; clone_size: many; cdr3_aa: CSVPGLAEEALQETQYF
cdr3_length: 12; v_call: TRBV2; clone_size: many; cdr3_aa: CASSEEDYGYTF
cdr3_length: 12; v_call: TRBV20-1; clone_size: once; cdr3_aa: CSAVSGWETQYF
cdr3_length: 14; v_call: TRBV9; clone_size: -; cdr3_aa: CASSVGAGDQPQYF
cdr3_length: 14; v_call: TRBV19; clone_size: few; cdr3_aa: CASTRTGGHGELFF
cdr3_length: 15; v_call: TRBV7-2; clone_size: -; cdr3_aa: CASSLVRVNTGGLFF
cdr3_length: 13; v_call: TRBV7-2; clone_size: many; cdr3_aa: CASSLWAHTEAFF
cdr3_length: 15; v_call: TRBV2; clone_size: -; cdr3_aa: CASSPVHGSNQPQHF
cdr3_length: 15; v_call: TRBV7-9; clone_size: -; cdr3_aa: CASRPPTGERTEAFF
cdr3_length: 13; v_call: TRBV30; clone_size: -; cdr3_aa: CAWSYYRDQPQHF
cdr3_length: 18; v_call: TRBV20-1; clone_size: -; cdr3_aa: CSATYTGQESGGGTEAFF
cdr3_length: 12; v_call: TRBV2; clone_size: -; cdr3_aa: CASSVNRNTEAF
cdr3_length: 15; v_call: TRBV7-9; clone_size: few; cdr3_aa: CASSNDAGAAQPQHF
cdr3_length: 16; v_call: TRBV6-5; clone_size: -; cdr3_aa: CASRRGAGDGYEKLFF
cdr3_length: 17; v_call: TRBV6-6; clone_size: many; cdr3_aa: CASRSGRNELSSYEQYF
cdr3_length: 14; v_call: TRBV28; clone_size: -; cdr3_aa: CASNQGTQAYEQYF
cdr3_length: 15; v_call: TRBV7-2; clone_size: many; cdr3_aa: CASSYEGVLSGAQYF
cdr3_length: 18; v_call: TRBV19; clone_size: -; cdr3_aa: CASSSPSGRAWNTGELFF
cdr3_length: 17; v_call: TRBV5-1; clone_size: many; cdr3_aa: CASSSTGLAGAQETQYF
cdr3_length: 16; v_call: TRBV11-2; clone_size: -; cdr3_aa: CASSLLEGAAKSPLHF
cdr3_length: 15; v_call: TRBV7-6; clone_size: few; cdr3_aa: CASSSGTRRAGELFF
cdr3_length: 11; v_call: TRBV2; clone_size: many; cdr3_aa: CASNNGYEQYF
cdr3_length: 14; v_call: TRBV12-3/TRBV12-4; clone_size: few; cdr3_aa: CASSLSVADTEAFF
cdr3_length: 18; v_call: TRBV5-5; clone_size: many; cdr3_aa: CASSVPGQGVGTNQPQHF
cdr3_length: 12; v_call: TRBV29-1; clone_size: -; cdr3_aa: CSVGREANVLTF
cdr3_length: 15; v_call: TRBV9; clone_size: many; cdr3_aa: CASSGDRSRILGYTF
cdr3_length: 20; v_call: TRBV10-3; clone_size: -; cdr3_aa: CAIRAYGTDHSWGVNTEAFF
cdr3_length: 14; v_call: TRBV7-3; clone_size: -; cdr3_aa: CVSSVGLGPYEQYF
cdr3_length: 11; v_call: TRBV20-1; clone_size: many; cdr3_aa: CSASRTGELFF
cdr3_length: 15; v_call: TRBV5-1; clone_size: few; cdr3_aa: CASSLRQPYTGELFF
cdr3_length: 13; v_call: TRBV29-1; clone_size: -; cdr3_aa: CSVVLGWGYEQYF
cdr3_length: 15; v_call: TRBV6-5; clone_size: few; cdr3_aa: CASSVYRQGDYEQYF
cdr3_length: 15; v_call: TRBV29-1; clone_size: once; cdr3_aa: CSARLGTSSGNTIYF
cdr3_length: 15; v_call: TRBV7-2; clone_size: many; cdr3_aa: CASIRDSLSNTEAFF
cdr3_length: 17; v_call: TRBV10-3; clone_size: many; cdr3_aa: CAISEPGVGGGANVLTF
cdr3_length: 12; v_call: TRBV25-1; clone_size: -; cdr3_aa: CATKGGVDTQYF
cdr3_length: 13; v_call: TRBV10-3; clone_size: many; cdr3_aa: CARAPTSTRELFF
cdr3_length: 15; v_call: TRBV7-9; clone_size: many; cdr3_aa: CASSPQRGGIETQYF
cdr3_length: 14; v_call: TRBV5-4; clone_size: many; cdr3_aa: CASSEKLSNTEAFF
cdr3_length: 16; v_call: TRBV12-3/TRBV12-4; clone_size: many; cdr3_aa: CASSPQSGTGDEKLFF
cdr3_length: 15; v_call: TRBV11-2; clone_size: -; cdr3_aa: CASSLVVQGTDTQNF
cdr3_length: 13; v_call: TRBV28; clone_size: -; cdr3_aa: CASRRGVTGELFF
cdr3_length: 16; v_call: TRBV24-1; clone_size: few; cdr3_aa: CATSDLKGGGSGELFF
cdr3_length: 18; v_call: TRBV11-2; clone_size: few; cdr3_aa: CASSLTMLAGGSTGELFF